These 32 T cell receptor beta chains were all obtained from the same sample, sequenced in a study of breast tumors, draining lymph nodes, adjacent tissues. Each CDR3 protein is one row after TCRdb ran MiXCR on the multiplex PCR reads. The data hold tens of thousands of distinct CDR3 sequences, with more than 20% observed a single time. The sequenced sample was breast tumor tissue. The source is a female donor with breast cancer. Some clones in this sample may be carry-over from other donors' samples.

This clonotype has ten or more counts. The genes are TRBV27 and TRBJ2-1, with D unclear. Trimming removed 8 bases from V and 2 bases from J, with 13 bases in between. The CDR3 contains 14 residues. CDR1 and CDR2 from the germline V gene are MNHEY and SMNVEV (reference sequence). CDR3 in amino acids: CASARLYTYNEQFF. The CDR3 nucleotides read TGTGCCAGCGCGCGGTTGTATACCTACAATGAGCAGTTCTTC.

This clonotype came up many times. Here the CDR3 DNA reads TGCAGTGCTAACCCCGGGACAGGGATCACAACGCAGTATTTT. Translation: CSANPGTGITTQYF. The rearrangement uses TRBV20-1 and TRBJ2-3, with 9 bases aligning to TRBD1. Germline trimming cut 4 bases from V and 9 bases from J; bases unmatched to any gene: 11. Germline V lookup: CDR1 DFQATT, CDR2 SNEGSKA (reference sequence). CDR3 length: 14 amino acids.

J is TRBJ1-1 and V is TRBV7-9; D gene uncertain. V lost 8 bases to trimming and J lost 4 bases, with 11 bases between them. In germline, CDR1 is SEHNR, CDR2 FQNEAQ (reference sequence). There are 12 residues in the CDR3. CDR3: CASEGLGTEAFF. DNA of the CDR3: TGTGCCAGCGAGGGTTTGGGCACTGAAGCTTTCTTT.

The sample holds many counts of this clonotype. The V and J genes are TRBV19 and TRBJ2-7; a weak D match, TRBD1 (5 bases). The V gene lost 3 bases and the J gene lost 1 base, with 13 bases spanning the gap. This CDR3 is built from 15 residues. Per the germline V gene, CDR1 is LNHDA and CDR2 is SQIVND (reference sequence). CDR3 sequence (DNA): TGTGCCAGTAGTATGGGGCAGGGAAGTTCCTACGAGCAGTACTTC. This gives the protein CASSMGQGSSYEQYF.

This clonotype is medium-sized within its sample. The rearrangement links TRBV2 to TRBJ2-7; D may be TRBD2 (5 bases). From germline, CDR1 is SNHLY and CDR2 FYNNEI. Trimming left V 2 bases short and J 6 bases short, with 20 bases between. CDR3 length: 16 residues. Here the CDR3 reads CASSESTTRGSLEQYF. The CDR3 coding sequence is TGTGCCAGCAGTGAATCGACGACACGAGGGAGCCTCGAGCAGTACTTC.

The chain has TRBV5-1 and TRBJ2-5, with D perhaps matching TRBD2 (6 bases). Germline-derived CDR1 and CDR2 are SGHRS and YFSETQ. V lost 2 bases and J lost 4, with 15 bases in between. This CDR3 comprises 15 residues. The CDR3, as DNA: TGCGCCAGCAGCTTTAACCTTCTGGGGGGAGAGACCCAGTACTTC. Translating gives CASSFNLLGGETQYF.

This clonotype occurred many times. The chain carries TRBV19 and TRBJ1-2; D ambiguous. Trimming removed 9 bases from V and 5 bases from J, with 10 bases in between. This CDR3 has 11 residues. Germline CDR1 is LNHDA and CDR2 is SQIVND (reference sequence). CDR3 protein: CASGEGYGYTF. Here the CDR3 DNA reads TGTGCCAGCGGAGAAGGGTATGGCTACACCTTC.

The chain combines TRBV2 with TRBJ1-1; a weak D match, TRBD1 (6 bases). This CDR3 spans 14 amino acids. V lost 7 bases and J 0 bases, leaving 12 bases between the germline ends. From germline, CDR1 is SNHLY and CDR2 FYNNEI. The CDR3 bases are TGTGCCAGCACACCAGGGGTAATGAACACTGAAGCTTTCTTT. It is translated as CASTPGVMNTEAFF.

This clonotype showed up just a few times. The V gene is TRBV18, the J gene TRBJ2-3; D may be TRBD2 (5 bases). The CDR3 runs 13 residues. Trimming stripped 3 bases from V and 2 bases from J, with 6 bases between. Germline V gene data show CDR1 as KGHSH and CDR2 as LQKENI. CDR3 region: CASSPRATDTQYF. The CDR3 DNA follows: TGTGCCAGCTCACCGAGGGCCACAGATACGCAGTATTTT.

This clonotype has a count of ten or more. The chain joins TRBV12-3 or TRBV12-4 to TRBJ2-3; D is possibly TRBD1 (5 bases). CDR3 size: 14 residues. V was trimmed by 2 bases and J by 4 bases, leaving 10 bases between them. CDR3 residues: CASSLLGAADTQYF. The CDR3 DNA reads TGTGCCAGCAGTTTATTAGGGGCTGCAGATACGCAGTATTTT.

In its sample, this clonotype was seen many times. The rearrangement joins TRBV7-9 to TRBJ1-4; D is uncertain. V was pared by 3 bases and J by 7 bases, with 9 bases between. The CDR3 consists of 13 residues. Per the germline V gene, CDR1 is SEHNR and CDR2 is FQNEAQ (reference sequence). The CDR3 here is CASSFGRGEKLFF. As DNA, the CDR3 is TGTGCCAGCAGCTTTGGACGGGGTGAAAAACTGTTTTTT.

This clonotype occurred many times. The V gene is TRBV2, the J gene TRBJ2-5, with TRBD2 matching 11 bases. V trimming: 6 bases; J trimming: 1 base; junction bases outside the gene matches: 1. This CDR3 region has 14 residues. The V gene's germline CDR1 is SNHLY and CDR2 FYNNEI. CDR3 nucleotide sequence: TGTGCCAGCAGAGGACTAGCGGGCCAAGAGACCCAGTACTTC. Protein sequence: CASRGLAGQETQYF.

This clonotype occurred many times. The chain links TRBV5-1 to TRBJ2-3; D not resolved. Germline CDR1 and CDR2: SGHRS and YFSETQ. The CDR3 sequence is 15 residues long. V dropped 0 bases and J dropped 0 bases, with 8 bases sitting between them. CDR3 sequence reads: CASSLVASSTDTQYF. Written as DNA, the CDR3 is TGCGCCAGCAGCTTGGTGGCTTCTAGCACAGATACGCAGTATTTT.

In regard to this clonotype: This may arise from a read error, as a much more abundant clone is one base away. J is TRBJ1-5 and V is TRBV6-1; D is unresolved. CDR3 length: 15 amino acids. Trimming shortened V by 6 bases and J by 0 bases, and 12 bases separated the two germline ends. Germline-derived CDR1 and CDR2 are MNHNS and SASEGT. CDR3 DNA sequence: TGTGCCAGCAGAGTTACACGATCTAGCAATCAGCCCCAGCATTTT. This translates into CASRVTRSSNQPQHF.

In its sample, this clonotype was seen many times. This chain joins TRBV2 and TRBJ2-1; D tentatively reads TRBD1 or TRBD2 (6 bases each). The CDR3 runs 15 residues. Germline-derived CDR1 and CDR2 are SNHLY and FYNNEI. V lost 6 bases to trimming and J lost 5 bases, with 17 bases between them. The CDR3 loop is CASRETGGRNNEQFF. Here the CDR3 DNA reads TGTGCCAGCAGGGAGACCGGGGGCAGGAACAATGAGCAGTTCTTC.

J is TRBJ1-1 and V is TRBV16; possible D gene TRBD1, 5 bases. Germline V gives CDR1 KGHSY, CDR2 FQNENV. The CDR3 has 14 amino acids. Trimming removed 0 bases at V and 6 bases at J, with 11 bases between. CDR3 coding DNA: TGTGCCAGCAGCCAATCTCCAGGGTCGCCTGAAGCTTTCTTT. Translation: CASSQSPGSPEAFF.

The chain combines TRBV28 with TRBJ2-6; unclear D gene. Trimming took 1 base from V and 4 from J, leaving 8 bases between them. The CDR3 length is 15 residues. Germline CDR1 reads MDHEN; CDR2 reads SYDVKM. CDR3 sequence: CASSLYPMGANVLTF. DNA of the CDR3: TGTGCCAGCAGTTTATACCCGATGGGGGCCAACGTCCTGACTTTC.

This clonotype was observed at least ten times. The gene calls are TRBV6-5 and TRBJ2-7; D unclear. The V and J ends lost 6 bases and 4 bases respectively, with 7 bases between them. The V gene's germline CDR1 is MNHEY and CDR2 SVGAGI. The CDR3 loop spans 11 amino acids. CDR3 in amino acids: CASSQNYEQYF. The CDR3 region has the DNA TGTGCCAGCAGCCAGAATTACGAGCAGTACTTC.

This clonotype was recorded a few times. The chain's CDR3 is CAWSVSGRGTDTQYF. DNA for the CDR3: TGTGCCTGGAGTGTGTCCGGGAGGGGGACAGATACGCAGTATTTT. The V and J genes are TRBV30 and TRBJ2-3, with TRBD2 matching 8 bases. Germline values: CDR1 GTSNPN, CDR2 SVGIG (reference sequence). This CDR3 comprises 15 residues. With 0 bases clipped from V and 3 bases from J, the junction kept 5 bases outside the gene matches.

A word on this clonotype: This may be a read error: a much more frequent sequence differs by one nucleotide. V is TRBV19 and J is TRBJ1-2, with TRBD1 matching over 7 bases. The CDR3 is 15 residues long. The V gene's germline CDR1 is LNHDA and CDR2 SQIVND (reference sequence). V dropped 1 base and J dropped 7; count of bases not matched to a gene: 9. CDR3 in DNA: TGTGCCAGTAGTATAGTCATAGGGGGCGCGGGTGGCTACACCTTC. Its protein is CASSIVIGGAGGYTF.

This clonotype is medium-sized. V and J are TRBV20-1 and TRBJ2-3; TRBD2 matches 10 bases. V lost 3 bases, J lost 11 bases, and 2 bases stayed unmatched. CDR1 DFQATT and CDR2 SNEGSKA come from the germline V gene (reference sequence). The CDR3 has 11 residues. The CDR3 protein is CSASASGGQYF. The CDR3 DNA reads as TGCAGTGCTAGTGCTAGCGGGGGGCAGTATTTT.

The table lists this clonotype with a few counts. The genes are TRBV19 and TRBJ2-3; D is unclear. V lost 1 base and J lost 5, with 10 bases in between. CDR3 length: 14 residues. CDR1 is LNHDA and CDR2 is SQIVND in the germline V gene (reference sequence). CDR3: CASSIGPRLDTQYF. The DNA of the CDR3 is TGTGCCAGTAGTATAGGGCCACGTTTAGATACGCAGTATTTT.

This clonotype was seen ten or more times. The CDR3 nucleotides read TGCAGTGCTAGAGATCCGGGGTCTAGCACAGATACGCAGTATTTT. It specifies CSARDPGSSTDTQYF. The J gene is TRBJ2-3, the V gene TRBV20-1, with D possibly matching TRBD2 (5 bases). Germline values: CDR1 DFQATT, CDR2 SNEGSKA (reference sequence). The CDR3 has 15 amino acids. With 0 bases removed from V and 0 bases from J, the gap between germline ends came to 10 bases.

Remarks on this clonotype: A much bigger clone sits one base away, suggesting this may be a read error. The gene calls are TRBV7-8 and TRBJ2-1, with 11 bases aligning to TRBD2. From germline, CDR1 is SGHVS and CDR2 FQNEAQ. This CDR3 region has 16 residues. This chain's CDR3 is CASSSTSGGGGNERFF. The CDR3 region has the DNA TGTGCCAGCAGCAGCACTAGCGGGGGCGGAGGGAATGAGCGGTTCTTC.

This rearrangement joins TRBV6-1 to TRBJ2-2, with TRBD1 as a possible D gene (6 bases). Germline V gene lookup returns CDR1 MNHNS and CDR2 SASEGT. The CDR3 runs 13 residues. V dropped 6 bases and J dropped 5 bases, with 10 bases sitting between them. The CDR3: CASSQQGTGELFF. In DNA form, the CDR3 reads TGTGCCAGCAGCCAACAGGGAACCGGGGAGCTGTTTTTT.

This clonotype occurred many times. V gene TRBV10-3 combines with J gene TRBJ2-2, with D possibly being TRBD1 or TRBD2 (5 bases each). Per germline, CDR1 ENHRY and CDR2 SYGVKD. Trimming left V 4 bases short and J 1 base short, with 16 bases between. The CDR3 runs 17 residues. The chain's CDR3 is CAISAGPGPMNTGELFF. The CDR3, as DNA: TGTGCCATCAGTGCAGGACCGGGACCCATGAACACCGGGGAGCTGTTTTTT.

As to this clonotype: Given a much more abundant clone one base away, this may be a read error. The rearrangement uses TRBV27 and TRBJ1-6, with D perhaps TRBD1 (5 bases). Germline CDR1 and CDR2: MNHEY and SMNVEV (reference sequence). The CDR3 extends over 14 amino acids. The CDR3 region is CAGSSGTGKAPLHF. DNA for the CDR3: TGTGCCGGCAGTTCTGGGACGGGGAAGGCACCCCTCCACTTT.

This clonotype was recorded at least ten times. The V and J genes are TRBV10-3 and TRBJ1-2; 9 nucleotides match TRBD1. In germline, CDR1 is ENHRY, CDR2 SYGVKD. Unmatched junction bases numbered 13, after V lost 6 bases and J lost 5 bases. The CDR3 spans 16 residues. The DNA of the CDR3 is TGTGCCATCAGGGCCGGCCTGACAGGGGGTGGATATGGCTACACCTTC. As protein: CAIRAGLTGGGYGYTF.

This clonotype was detected many times. The chain combines TRBV2 with TRBJ1-5, with 7 bases identical to TRBD1. J was trimmed by 6 bases and V by 7 bases; bases with no gene match: 15. The CDR3 sequence is 16 residues long. The germline V gene has CDR1 SNHLY and CDR2 FYNNEI. CDR3 DNA: TGTGCCAGCACTCCTCAGGGGGGTGCCCAGGGTCAGCCCCAGCATTTT. Translated, it gives CASTPQGGAQGQPQHF.

This clonotype was observed at least ten times. CDR3 residues: CASSLDPRVPPLHF. For the CDR3, the DNA is TGTGCCAGCAGCTTAGACCCCCGGGTTCCACCCCTCCACTTT. The V gene is TRBV11-2, the J gene TRBJ1-6; D not certain. The V gene's germline CDR1 is SGHAT and CDR2 FQNNGV. This CDR3 is 14 amino acids long. The germline V and J ends were trimmed by 0 bases and 11 bases, with 11 bases remaining between them. The full variable domain, with the rest looked up from reference TRBV11-2 and TRBJ1-6, is EAGVAQSPRYKIIEKRQSVAFWCNPISGHATLYWYQQILGQGPKLLIQFQNNGVVDDSQLPKDRFSAERLKGVDSTLKIQPAKLEDSAVYLCASSLDPRVPPLHFGNGTRLTVT.

Note on this clonotype: Possible read error: a much larger clone is one base away. This sequence joins TRBV6-4 and TRBJ2-1, with TRBD1 matching 8 bases. Germline trimming cut 2 bases from V and 9 bases from J; bases unmatched to any gene: 6. The CDR3 extends over 14 amino acids. The V gene's germline CDR1 is MRHNA and CDR2 SNTAGT. DNA for the CDR3: TGTGCCAGCAGTGACACAGACAGGGGAAGTGAGCAGTTCTTC. This encodes CASSDTDRGSEQFF.

This rearrangement joins TRBV27 to TRBJ2-6; D possibly corresponds to TRBD2 (6 bases). The CDR3 extends over 20 amino acids. Trimming pared 5 bases from V and 4 bases from J, leaving 27 bases between. The V gene's germline CDR1 is MNHEY and CDR2 SMNVEV (reference sequence). DNA for the CDR3: TGTGCCAGCAGTAACCGCCCTATGCGGACTATTATGTCCGGGGCCAACGTCCTGACTTTC. Translation gives CASSNRPMRTIMSGANVLTF. Based on the CDR3 plus reference TRBV27 and TRBJ2-6, the full variable domain is EAQVTQNPRYLITVTGKKLTVTCSQNMNHEYMSWYRQDPGLGLRQIYYSMNVEVTDKGDVPEGYKVSRKEKRNFPLILESPSPNQTSLYFCASSNRPMRTIMSGANVLTFGAGSRLTVL.